The following is a T cell receptor beta chain sequence with its context. Categorization into cohorts depended on clinical history that participants reported. Recovered participants had two consecutive negative NP/OP PCR tests, healthcare professional clearance, or symptom resolution. Germline assignment: CDR1 SGHRS and CDR2 YFSETQ. CDR3 length equals 14 residues. The V gene end was trimmed by 5 bases and the J gene end by 6 bases; junction bases not matched to a gene: 9. Under the authors' procedure: Amplification from reference gene primers served as the basis for estimated nucleated cell counts. TCRdb's table, derived via immunoSEQ multiplex PCR, lists solely in-frame clones and lacks some. The DNA was the basis for D and trimming; V, J and clone size are from that table. The sample gives about 250,000 clones, 85% to 90% of which show up once; roughly 1.7% is in the top ten. This record comes from a study of blood T cell repertoires in COVID-19.

The chain carries TRBV5-1 and TRBJ1-2, with 8 nucleotides matching TRBD1. The sequence came from a man in his forties or fifties who had recovered from COVID-19. Sample: PBMCs or T cells enriched from blood (not recorded which). CDR3 amino acids: CASRTETGGDGYTF. For the CDR3, the DNA is TGCGCCAGCAGAACGGAAACAGGGGGGGATGGCTACACCTTC.